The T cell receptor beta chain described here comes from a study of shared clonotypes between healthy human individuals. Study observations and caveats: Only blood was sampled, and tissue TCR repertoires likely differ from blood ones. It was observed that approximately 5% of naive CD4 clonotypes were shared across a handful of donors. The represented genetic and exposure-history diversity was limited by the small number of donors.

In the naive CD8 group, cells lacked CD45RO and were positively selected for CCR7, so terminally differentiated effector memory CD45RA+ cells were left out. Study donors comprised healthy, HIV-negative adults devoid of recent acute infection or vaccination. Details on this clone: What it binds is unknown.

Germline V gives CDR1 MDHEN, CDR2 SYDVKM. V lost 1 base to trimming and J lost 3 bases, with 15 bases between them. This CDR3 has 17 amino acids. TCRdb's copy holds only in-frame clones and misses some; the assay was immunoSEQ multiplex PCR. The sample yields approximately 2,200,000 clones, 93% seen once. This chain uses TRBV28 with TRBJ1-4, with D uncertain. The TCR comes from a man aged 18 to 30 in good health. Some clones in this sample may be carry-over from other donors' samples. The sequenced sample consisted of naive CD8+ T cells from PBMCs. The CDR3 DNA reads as TGTGCCAGCAGTTTATCTGAGGGAACGGTTGCTAATGAAAAACTGTTTTTT. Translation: CASSLSEGTVANEKLFF.